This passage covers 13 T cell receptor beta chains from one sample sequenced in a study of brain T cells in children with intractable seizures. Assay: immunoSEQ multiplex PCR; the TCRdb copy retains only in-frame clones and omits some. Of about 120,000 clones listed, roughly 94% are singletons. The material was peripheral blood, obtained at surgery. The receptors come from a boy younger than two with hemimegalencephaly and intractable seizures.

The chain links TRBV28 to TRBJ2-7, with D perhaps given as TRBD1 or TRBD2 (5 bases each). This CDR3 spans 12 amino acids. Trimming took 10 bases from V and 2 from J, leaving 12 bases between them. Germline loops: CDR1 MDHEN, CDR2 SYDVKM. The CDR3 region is CATTGTPYEQYF. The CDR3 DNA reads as TGTGCCACCACCGGGACCCCCTACGAGCAGTACTTC. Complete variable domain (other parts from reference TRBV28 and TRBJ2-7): DVKVTQSSRYLVKRTGEKVFLECVQDMDHENMFWYRQDPGLGLRLIYFSYDVKMKEKGDIPEGYSVSREKKERFSLILESASTNQTSMYLCATTGTPYEQYFGPGTRLTVT.

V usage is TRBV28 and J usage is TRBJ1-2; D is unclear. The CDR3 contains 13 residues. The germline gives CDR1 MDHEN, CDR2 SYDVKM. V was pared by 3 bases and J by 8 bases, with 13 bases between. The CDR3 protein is CASSFVEYRGYTF. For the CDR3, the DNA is TGTGCCAGCAGTTTTGTCGAATATCGGGGCTACACCTTC.

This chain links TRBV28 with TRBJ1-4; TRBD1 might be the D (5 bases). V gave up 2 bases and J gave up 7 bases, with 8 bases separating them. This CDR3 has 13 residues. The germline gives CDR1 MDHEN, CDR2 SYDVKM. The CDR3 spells CASSLTGIEKLFF. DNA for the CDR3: TGTGCCAGCAGTTTAACAGGAATTGAAAAACTGTTTTTT.

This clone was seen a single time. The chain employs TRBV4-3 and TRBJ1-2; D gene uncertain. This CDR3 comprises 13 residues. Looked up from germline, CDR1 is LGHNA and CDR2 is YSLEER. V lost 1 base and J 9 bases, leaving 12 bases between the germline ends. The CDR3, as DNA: TGCGCCAGCAGCCAAGGACCTGGTAGCAGCTACACCTTC. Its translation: CASSQGPGSSYTF.

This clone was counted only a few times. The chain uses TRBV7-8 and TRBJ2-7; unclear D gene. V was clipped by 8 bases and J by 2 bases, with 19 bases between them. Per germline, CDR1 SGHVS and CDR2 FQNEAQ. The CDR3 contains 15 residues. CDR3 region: CASGVPWAAAYEQYF. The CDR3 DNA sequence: TGTGCCAGCGGGGTACCCTGGGCAGCAGCCTACGAGCAGTACTTC.

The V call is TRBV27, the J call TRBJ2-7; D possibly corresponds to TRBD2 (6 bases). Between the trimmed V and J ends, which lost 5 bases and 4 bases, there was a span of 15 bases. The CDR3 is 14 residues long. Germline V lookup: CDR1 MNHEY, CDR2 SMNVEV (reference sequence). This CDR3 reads CASSLTGTFYEQYF. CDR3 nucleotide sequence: TGTGCCAGCAGTCTTACCGGGACTTTTTACGAGCAGTACTTC.

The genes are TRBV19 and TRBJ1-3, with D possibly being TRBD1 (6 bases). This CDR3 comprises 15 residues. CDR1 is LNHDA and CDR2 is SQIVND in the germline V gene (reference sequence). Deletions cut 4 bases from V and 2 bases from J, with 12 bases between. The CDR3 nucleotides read TGTGCCAGTAGTAGCCTAGGGGGAACTGGAAACACCATATATTTT. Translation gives CASSSLGGTGNTIYF.

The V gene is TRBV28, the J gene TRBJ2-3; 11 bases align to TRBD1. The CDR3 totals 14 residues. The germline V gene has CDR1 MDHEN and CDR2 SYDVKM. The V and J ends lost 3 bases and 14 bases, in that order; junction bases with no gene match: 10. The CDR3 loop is CASSFFPGQGAAYF. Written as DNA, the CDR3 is TGTGCCAGCAGTTTTTTCCCCGGACAGGGGGCTGCGTATTTT. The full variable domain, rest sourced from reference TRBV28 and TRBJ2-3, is DVKVTQSSRYLVKRTGEKVFLECVQDMDHENMFWYRQDPGLGLRLIYFSYDVKMKEKGDIPEGYSVSREKKERFSLILESASTNQTSMYLCASSFFPGQGAAYFGPGTRLTVL.

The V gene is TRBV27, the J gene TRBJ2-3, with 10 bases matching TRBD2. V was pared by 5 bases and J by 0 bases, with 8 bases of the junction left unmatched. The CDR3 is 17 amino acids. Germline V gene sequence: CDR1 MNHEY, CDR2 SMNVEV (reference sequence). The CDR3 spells CASSPLGLATSTDTQYF. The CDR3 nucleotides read TGTGCCAGCAGTCCGCTGGGACTAGCGACTAGCACAGATACGCAGTATTTT.

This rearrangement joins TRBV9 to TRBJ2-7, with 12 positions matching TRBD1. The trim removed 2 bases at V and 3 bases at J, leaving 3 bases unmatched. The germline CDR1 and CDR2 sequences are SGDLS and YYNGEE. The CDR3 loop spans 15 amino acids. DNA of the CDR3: TGTGCCAGCAGCGTCGGGACAGGGGGCTACTACGAGCAGTACTTC. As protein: CASSVGTGGYYEQYF.

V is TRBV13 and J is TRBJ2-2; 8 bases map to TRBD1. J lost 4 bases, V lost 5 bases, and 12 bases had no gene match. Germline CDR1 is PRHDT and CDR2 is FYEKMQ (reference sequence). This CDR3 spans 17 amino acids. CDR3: CASSPSVQGARTGELFF. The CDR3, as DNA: TGTGCCAGCAGCCCCTCGGTGCAGGGGGCGCGCACCGGGGAGCTGTTTTTT.

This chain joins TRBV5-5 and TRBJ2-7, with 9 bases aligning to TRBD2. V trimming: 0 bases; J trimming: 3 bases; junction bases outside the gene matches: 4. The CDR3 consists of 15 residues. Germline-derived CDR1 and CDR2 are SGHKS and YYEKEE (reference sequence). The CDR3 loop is CASSLGTSALYEQYF. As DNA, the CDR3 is TGTGCCAGCAGCTTGGGGACTAGCGCACTCTACGAGCAGTACTTC. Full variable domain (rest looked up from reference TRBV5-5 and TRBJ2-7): DAGVTQSPTHLIKTRGQQVTLRCSPISGHKSVSWYQQVLGQGPQFIFQYYEKEERGRGNFPDRFSARQFPNYSSELNVNALLLGDSALYLCASSLGTSALYEQYFGPGTRLTVT.

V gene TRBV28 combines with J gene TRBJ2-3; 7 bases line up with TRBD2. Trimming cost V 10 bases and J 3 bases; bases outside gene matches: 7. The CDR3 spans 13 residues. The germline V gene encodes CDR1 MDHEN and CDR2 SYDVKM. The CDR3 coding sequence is TGTGCCATCGCGGGGGTCCCGACAGATACGCAGTATTTT. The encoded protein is CAIAGVPTDTQYF.